Listed here are 16 T cell receptor beta chains from one sample, sequenced in a study of blood T cell repertoires in COVID-19. The method was immunoSEQ multiplex PCR; TCRdb's version includes in-frame clones alone and lacks a portion of them. The sample lists 290,000 or so clones, roughly 90% occurring once. The sequenced material came from PBMCs or T cells enriched from blood (not recorded which). All receptors come from a woman in her 30s who had recovered from COVID-19.

The V and J genes are TRBV6-6 and TRBJ2-6, with D possibly being TRBD2 (5 bases). CDR3 length equals 14 residues. The V gene lost 6 bases and the J gene lost 3 bases, with 9 bases spanning the gap. Germline lookup yields CDR1 MNHNY and CDR2 SVGAGI (reference sequence). DNA of the CDR3: TGTGCCAGCAGGGACTGGCTTGGGGCCAACGTCCTGACTTTC. Protein product: CASRDWLGANVLTF.

The rearrangement uses TRBV15 and TRBJ2-7; 10 bases align to TRBD2. Germline V gives CDR1 LNHNV, CDR2 YYDKDF (reference sequence). There are 17 residues in the CDR3. With 0 bases clipped from V and 5 bases from J, the junction kept 10 bases outside the gene matches. The CDR3 is CATSRDLGLAGVNEQYF. The CDR3 DNA is TGTGCCACCAGCAGAGATCTCGGCCTAGCGGGAGTGAACGAGCAGTACTTC.

V and J are TRBV28 and TRBJ2-2, with D tentatively TRBD2 (5 bases). CDR3 length: 15 residues. The V and J ends lost 3 bases and 2 bases respectively, with 10 bases between them. Per germline, CDR1 MDHEN and CDR2 SYDVKM. CDR3 protein: CASSLGTRNTGELFF. CDR3 DNA: TGTGCCAGCAGTTTGGGTACTAGAAACACCGGGGAGCTGTTTTTT.

The V and J genes are TRBV29-1 and TRBJ2-5, with D tentatively TRBD2 (5 bases). CDR3 length: 12 amino acids. CDR1 SQVTM and CDR2 ANQGSEA come from the germline V gene. Trimming removed 4 bases from V and 1 base from J, with 7 bases in between. For the CDR3, the DNA is TGCAGCGTTGCCCGGGGCCAAGAGACCCAGTACTTC. Residues: CSVARGQETQYF.

V usage is TRBV7-9 and J usage is TRBJ2-3; D call uncertain. Germline values: CDR1 SEHNR, CDR2 FQNEAQ (reference sequence). The CDR3 length is 14 residues. V was clipped by 2 bases and J by 0 bases, with 6 bases between them. CDR3 DNA: TGTGCCAGCAGCTTACTAGGTAGCACAGATACGCAGTATTTT. Amino acid sequence: CASSLLGSTDTQYF.

The CDR3, as DNA: TGTGCCACCAGTGATCCAGGGTCAACGGATGAGCAGTTCTTC. Translation gives CATSDPGSTDEQFF. V gene TRBV24-1 combines with J gene TRBJ2-1, with D possibly matching TRBD1 (5 bases). The V end was cut by 3 bases, the J end by 8 bases, with 13 bases between. This CDR3 has 14 residues. Germline V gene lookup returns CDR1 KGHDR and CDR2 SFDVKD.

The chain has TRBV7-2 and TRBJ2-1, with D hard to call. The germline CDR1 and CDR2 sequences are SGHTA and FQGNSA. The CDR3 consists of 14 residues. The V end was cut by 1 base, the J end by 7 bases, with 11 bases between. The CDR3 bases are TGTGCCAGCAGCTTAGGGGTGTGGCGGAATGAGCAGTTCTTC. Translated, it gives CASSLGVWRNEQFF.

The genes are TRBV5-1 and TRBJ1-3; 8 bases align to TRBD1. Germline V gene lookup returns CDR1 SGHRS and CDR2 YFSETQ. J lost 2 bases, V lost 2 bases, and 6 bases had no gene match. This CDR3 comprises 16 residues. CDR3 sequence: CASSFDRGLAGNTIYF. Written as DNA, the CDR3 is TGCGCCAGCAGCTTCGACAGGGGTTTGGCTGGAAACACCATATATTTT.

This clone is a singleton in its sample. The chain carries TRBV18 and TRBJ1-1; 8 bases align to TRBD1. V lost 3 bases to trimming and J lost 7 bases; unmatched junction nucleotides: 7. Germline loops: CDR1 KGHSH, CDR2 LQKENI. The CDR3 extends over 14 amino acids. CDR3 sequence (DNA): TGTGCCAGCTCACCTCAACAGGGGGGGGGTGAAGCTTTCTTT. It is translated as CASSPQQGGGEAFF.

V usage is TRBV28 and J usage is TRBJ1-1; TRBD1 is a possible D gene (5 bases). The ends were cut back, 1 base at V and 6 bases at J, with 9 bases in the middle. The CDR3 contains 13 residues. The germline V gene has CDR1 MDHEN and CDR2 SYDVKM. The DNA for the CDR3 is TGTGCCAGCAGTTTATCGTGGGGCCCTGAAGCTTTCTTT. It encodes CASSLSWGPEAFF.

V and J are TRBV4-3 and TRBJ1-2, with 7 bases lining up with TRBD1. V shed 3 bases, J shed 2 bases, and the junction held 12 bases outside the gene matches. The CDR3 spans 17 residues. Germline V gives CDR1 LGHNA, CDR2 YSLEER. The chain's CDR3 is CASSQGQQSYTNYGYTF. The CDR3 nucleotides read TGCGCCAGCAGCCAGGGACAGCAATCCTACACAAACTATGGCTACACCTTC.

The J gene is TRBJ1-2, the V gene TRBV6-5, with D possibly matching TRBD1 (6 bases). Trimming pared 4 bases from V and 5 bases from J, leaving 14 bases between. The CDR3 is made up of 14 amino acids. Germline CDR1 MNHEY, CDR2 SVGAGI. CDR3 nucleotides: TGTGCCAGCAGTTCCCCGGGACAAAAATATGGCTACACCTTC. It codes for CASSSPGQKYGYTF.

J is TRBJ2-3 and V is TRBV7-3, with TRBD1 identical over 7 bases. The V gene end was trimmed by 8 bases and the J gene end by 2 bases; junction bases not matched to a gene: 1. The CDR3 is 12 amino acids. Germline V CDR1 and CDR2: SGHTA, FQGTGA. CDR3 sequence: CASQGDTDTQYF. The DNA of the CDR3 is TGTGCCAGCCAGGGGGACACAGATACGCAGTATTTT.

V and J are TRBV6-2 or TRBV6-3 and TRBJ2-5, with D maybe TRBD2 (6 bases). The CDR3 covers 15 residues. CDR1 and CDR2 from the germline V gene are MNHEY and SVGEGT. Trimming took off 2 bases at V and 7 bases at J, with 17 bases between the two ends. In DNA, the CDR3 is TGTGCCAGCAGTTACGGCATAGCGGCCTCACGGACCCAGTACTTC. This sequence encodes CASSYGIAASRTQYF.

V gene TRBV9 combines with J gene TRBJ1-6; maybe TRBD1 (5 bases). V was trimmed by 4 bases and J by 8 bases, leaving 7 bases between them. This CDR3 region has 12 residues. Germline V gene sequence: CDR1 SGDLS, CDR2 YYNGEE. CDR3 sequence (DNA): TGTGCCAGCAGCTCGGGGGATTCACCCCTCCACTTT. Protein: CASSSGDSPLHF. The full variable domain, rest sourced from reference TRBV9 and TRBJ1-6, is DSGVTQTPKHLITATGQRVTLRCSPRSGDLSVYWYQQSLDQGLQFLIQYYNGEERAKGNILERFSAQQFPDLHSELNLSSLELGDSALYFCASSSGDSPLHFGNGTRLTVT.

CDR3 in amino acids: CASSLGGRANTGELFF. The DNA for the CDR3 is TGTGCCAGCAGCTTAGGTGGGCGGGCCAACACCGGGGAGCTGTTTTTT. The J gene is TRBJ2-2, the V gene TRBV11-2, with D tentatively TRBD2 (5 bases). The germline CDR1 and CDR2 sequences are SGHAT and FQNNGV. V was shortened by 1 base and J by 2 bases, with 11 bases between the two germline ends. CDR3 length: 16 residues.